A single sample is the source of the 27 T cell receptor beta chains below, sequenced in a study of cytomegalovirus exposure and HLA in healthy donors. Primers for the PCR totalled 60 Vbeta and 13 Jbeta. Method: immunoSEQ multiplex PCR; TCRdb's copy keeps in-frame clones and lacks some. The sample gives some 150,000 clones, 55% to 70% of which show up once; 7% to 8.5% is in the top ten. The specimen sequenced was PBMCs. These receptors were collected from a woman aged 60-70 years in good health and CMV-seropositive.

The CDR3 here is CASSYEKTQYF. The CDR3 region has the DNA TGTGCCAGCAGTTACGAGAAGACCCAGTACTTC. This sequence joins TRBV25-1 and TRBJ2-5; D gene uncertain. Germline values: CDR1 MGHDK, CDR2 SYGVNS. Trimming pared 5 bases from V and 6 bases from J, leaving 7 bases between. CDR3 size: 11 residues.

The chain is built from TRBV6-5 and TRBJ2-5; D is possibly TRBD2 (6 bases). There are 15 residues in the CDR3. The germline V gene has CDR1 MNHEY and CDR2 SVGAGI. V lost 7 bases, J lost 1 base, and 16 bases lay in between. Here the CDR3 DNA reads TGTGCCAGCAAAGGACTACCTGTAGCCCAAGAGACCCAGTACTTC. Translating it yields CASKGLPVAQETQYF.

In its sample, this clone was seen a few times. V is TRBV28 and J is TRBJ1-1; D is possibly TRBD1 (6 bases). Deletions cut 8 bases from V and 3 bases from J, with 19 bases between. Germline CDR1 is MDHEN and CDR2 is SYDVKM. This CDR3 is 15 amino acids long. DNA for the CDR3: TGTGCCAGCCGAAGAGGGGGACATGGGTACACTGAAGCTTTCTTT. This codes for CASRRGGHGYTEAFF.

About this clone itself: A read error may produce the germline difference seen at one junction end. J is TRBJ1-2 and V is TRBV7-9; 7 nucleotides agree with TRBD1. Per the germline V gene, CDR1 is SEHNR and CDR2 is FQNEAQ (reference sequence). This CDR3 contains 14 residues. The CDR3 loop is CASSQDRSGYGYTF. The CDR3 region has the DNA TGTGCCAGCAGCCAGGACAGGTCAGGCTATGGCTACACCTTT.

The gene calls are TRBV28 and TRBJ1-2; D may be TRBD1 (6 bases). Per the germline V gene, CDR1 is MDHEN and CDR2 is SYDVKM. The CDR3 covers 15 residues. Trimming removed 3 bases from V and 0 bases from J, with 11 bases in between. This chain's CDR3 is CASSFLGAPNYGYTF. The CDR3 bases are TGTGCCAGCAGTTTCTTGGGGGCCCCTAACTATGGCTACACCTTC.

V is TRBV27 and J is TRBJ2-7; 7 bases line up with TRBD1. Looked up from germline, CDR1 is MNHEY and CDR2 is SMNVEV (reference sequence). Trimming removed 5 bases from V and 1 base from J; junction bases left unmatched: 8. CDR3 length equals 15 residues. The DNA of the CDR3 is TGTGCCAGCAGTGACCGGGACAGACTTTCCTACGAGCAGTACTTC. This sequence encodes CASSDRDRLSYEQYF.

The chain links TRBV21-1 to TRBJ1-2; the table's D call TRBD1 went unverified against the DNA. TRBV21-1 is a pseudogene locus. CDR3 length: 16 amino acids. CDR3 nucleotides: TGTGCCAGCAGCAAAGGTCCAGGGGCGAACAACTATGGCTACACCTTC. Translating it yields CASSKGPGANNYGYTF.

This clone was counted only a few times. This sequence joins TRBV5-1 and TRBJ2-7; D is possibly TRBD2 (6 bases). Per germline, CDR1 SGHRS and CDR2 YFSETQ. Trimming removed 0 bases from V and 0 bases from J, with 7 bases in between. This CDR3 has 14 amino acids. CDR3 DNA: TGCGCCAGCAGCTTGGACGGGAGCTCCTACGAGCAGTACTTC. This gives the protein CASSLDGSSYEQYF.

The table lists this clone with a few counts. The chain is built from TRBV7-2 and TRBJ2-1; 13 bases line up with TRBD2. Germline loops: CDR1 SGHTA, CDR2 FQGNSA. The CDR3 covers 15 residues. Losses at the gene ends were 7 bases for V and 8 bases for J; bases not matched to a gene: 8. The CDR3 DNA reads TGTGCCAGCACCACGGGACTAGCGGGACAGTATGAGCAGTTCTTC. Its protein is CASTTGLAGQYEQFF.

CDR3 residues: CASSPLRLASAGIQYF. The CDR3 DNA is TGTGCCAGCAGCCCCCTTAGACTAGCCTCAGCAGGAATTCAGTACTTC. V usage is TRBV7-2 and J usage is TRBJ2-4; 7 bases are shared with TRBD2. Germline assignment: CDR1 SGHTA and CDR2 FQGNSA. The V and J ends lost 5 bases and 10 bases, in that order; junction bases with no gene match: 17. The CDR3 sequence is 16 residues long.

The chain couples TRBV5-1 to TRBJ2-1; D remains unclear. This CDR3 is built from 15 residues. CDR1 is SGHRS, CDR2 YFSETQ, per germline. Trimming cost V 0 bases and J 1 base, with 8 bases left between them. The CDR3 region is CASSLAQTSYNEQFF. Here the CDR3 DNA reads TGCGCCAGCAGCTTGGCTCAGACATCCTACAATGAGCAGTTCTTC.

This chain connects TRBV7-9 to TRBJ2-7, with D maybe TRBD2 (5 bases). V gave up 3 bases and J gave up 7 bases, with 13 bases separating them. The CDR3 has 13 residues. Germline CDR1 and CDR2: SEHNR and FQNEAQ (reference sequence). The CDR3 DNA reads TGTGCCAGCAGCTTTCTAGCATCGGGAGAGCAGTACTTC. Protein: CASSFLASGEQYF.

The J gene is TRBJ2-1, the V gene TRBV6-1, with 10 bases identical to TRBD2. V lost 5 bases and J lost 5; bases outside the gene matches: 6. Per the germline V gene, CDR1 is MNHNS and CDR2 is SASEGT. CDR3 length: 15 residues. Here the CDR3 reads CASSKGTSADNEQFF. Here the CDR3 DNA reads TGTGCCAGCAGTAAAGGGACTAGCGCCGACAATGAGCAGTTCTTC.

The chain uses TRBV7-9 and TRBJ2-5, with 7 bases aligning to TRBD1. This CDR3 comprises 13 residues. The J segment lost 4 bases and the V segment lost 5 bases, leaving 4 bases of the junction unmatched. Germline assignment: CDR1 SEHNR and CDR2 FQNEAQ (reference sequence). CDR3 sequence: CASSLGQAETQYF. CDR3 in DNA: TGTGCCAGCAGCCTCGGACAGGCAGAGACCCAGTACTTC. Supplemented by reference TRBV7-9 and TRBJ2-5, the full variable domain reads DTGVSQNPRHKITKRGQNVTFRCDPISEHNRLYWYRQTLGQGPEFLTYFQNEAQLEKSRLLSDRFSAERPKGSFSTLEIQRTEQGDSAMYLCASSLGQAETQYFGPGTRLLVL.

This chain connects TRBV7-8 to TRBJ2-7; 7 nucleotides align to TRBD1. The germline V gene has CDR1 SGHVS and CDR2 FQNEAQ. J gave up 3 bases and V 7 bases, and 9 bases lay outside the gene matches. CDR3 length: 14 residues. CDR3 amino acids: CASTPRTGLYEQYF. DNA for the CDR3: TGTGCCAGCACTCCCCGGACAGGTCTCTACGAGCAGTACTTC.

This clone was observed once. Different DNA sequences within this sample yield the same CDR3. This chain connects TRBV9 to TRBJ2-7; TRBD2 matches at 9 bases. This CDR3 region has 14 residues. J gave up 1 base and V 2 bases, and 1 base lay outside the gene matches. Germline V gene data show CDR1 as SGDLS and CDR2 as YYNGEE. CDR3 nucleotides: TGTGCCAGCAGCGTGACTAGCGGATCCTACGAGCAGTACTTC. Protein sequence: CASSVTSGSYEQYF.

The chain couples TRBV6-5 to TRBJ2-7; 14 positions agree with TRBD2. Germline assignment: CDR1 MNHEY and CDR2 SVGAGI. This CDR3 has 15 amino acids. The V gene end was trimmed by 6 bases and the J gene end by 3 bases; junction bases not matched to a gene: 4. The CDR3 loop reads CASRTSGRGFYEQYF. CDR3 bases: TGTGCCAGCAGGACTAGCGGGAGGGGGTTCTACGAGCAGTACTTC.

The CDR3 protein is CATSRALGLAGGNNEQFF. CDR3 coding DNA: TGTGCCACCAGCAGAGCCCTCGGGTTAGCGGGAGGCAACAATGAGCAGTTCTTC. This chain connects TRBV15 to TRBJ2-1, with 10 nucleotides matching TRBD2. The CDR3 spans 18 residues. V shed 1 base, J shed 5 bases, and the junction held 11 bases outside the gene matches. Germline values: CDR1 LNHNV, CDR2 YYDKDF (reference sequence). The whole variable domain, remainder taken from reference TRBV15 and TRBJ2-1, is DAMVIQNPRYQVTQFGKPVTLSCSQTLNHNVMYWYQQKSSQAPKLLFHYYDKDFNNEADTPDNFQSRRPNTSFCFLDIRSPGLGDTAMYLCATSRALGLAGGNNEQFFGPGTRLTVL.

This clone was seen a few times. The J gene is TRBJ2-1, the V gene TRBV5-6; 13 bases match TRBD2. V trimming: 5 bases; J trimming: 0 bases; junction bases outside the gene matches: 2. Germline V gives CDR1 SGHDT, CDR2 YYEEEE. CDR3 size: 16 residues. The CDR3: CASRRLAGGSYNEQFF. In DNA, the CDR3 is TGTGCCAGCAGAAGACTAGCGGGAGGCTCCTACAATGAGCAGTTCTTC.

This clone was observed a handful of times. The CDR3 sequence: CASSLSNREQFF. CDR3 coding DNA: TGTGCCAGCAGTTTGTCGAATCGGGAACAGTTCTTC. J is TRBJ2-1 and V is TRBV28, with D possibly matching TRBD2 (5 bases). The V and J ends lost 3 bases and 13 bases respectively, with 13 bases between them. Germline V gene sequence: CDR1 MDHEN, CDR2 SYDVKM. The CDR3 runs to 12 residues.

The chain uses TRBV4-2 and TRBJ2-7, with TRBD2 matching 7 bases. The CDR3 runs 13 residues. V trimming: 4 bases; J trimming: 5 bases; junction bases outside the gene matches: 5. In germline, CDR1 is LGHNA, CDR2 YNFKEQ. Here the CDR3 DNA reads TGTGCCAGCAGCCCAGGGAGGGTGGACGAGCAGTACTTC. Translating gives CASSPGRVDEQYF.

This chain links TRBV28 with TRBJ2-1, with D unclear. CDR3 length: 12 amino acids. V lost 5 bases to trimming and J lost 7 bases, with 9 bases between them. Germline V lookup: CDR1 MDHEN, CDR2 SYDVKM. DNA for the CDR3: TGTGCCAGCAGTGAATACGGGAATGAGCAGTTCTTC. This translates into CASSEYGNEQFF. The entire variable domain, with the rest obtained from reference TRBV28 and TRBJ2-1, is as follows: DVKVTQSSRYLVKRTGEKVFLECVQDMDHENMFWYRQDPGLGLRLIYFSYDVKMKEKGDIPEGYSVSREKKERFSLILESASTNQTSMYLCASSEYGNEQFFGPGTRLTVL.

This chain joins TRBV28 and TRBJ1-5; the match to TRBD1 covers 7 bases. The CDR3 has 17 amino acids. V shed 1 base and J 6 bases; nucleotides not matched to a gene: 12. Germline V gene lookup returns CDR1 MDHEN and CDR2 SYDVKM. In nucleotides, the CDR3 is TGTGCCAGCAGTTTATTCTGGGAACAGGGGCAGGGTCAGCCCCAGCATTTT. This encodes CASSLFWEQGQGQPQHF.

This rearrangement joins TRBV28 to TRBJ1-2; TRBD1 agrees at 7 bases. Per the germline V gene, CDR1 is MDHEN and CDR2 is SYDVKM. CDR3 length equals 15 residues. With V trimmed by 6 bases and J by 2 bases, 9 bases remained unmatched. In DNA form, the CDR3 reads TGTGCCAGCAGCCTACAGGGGTTGTGGAACTATGGCTACACCTTC. Translating gives CASSLQGLWNYGYTF.

The chain employs TRBV27 and TRBJ2-2, with 7 bases identical to TRBD2. V lost 5 bases, J lost 6 bases, and 12 bases stayed unmatched. This CDR3 spans 16 amino acids. From germline, CDR1 is MNHEY and CDR2 SMNVEV (reference sequence). CDR3 sequence reads: CASSPGTTKRAGELFF. In DNA, the CDR3 is TGTGCCAGCAGTCCGGGGACTACGAAGAGGGCCGGGGAGCTGTTTTTT.

The gene calls are TRBV9 and TRBJ2-3, with TRBD2 matching over 10 bases. The CDR3 is made up of 15 amino acids. Germline V gives CDR1 SGDLS, CDR2 YYNGEE. V lost 2 bases, J lost 4 bases, and 4 bases stayed unmatched. CDR3 amino acids: CASSVESGRADTQYF. The DNA of the CDR3 is TGTGCCAGCAGCGTGGAAAGCGGGAGGGCAGATACGCAGTATTTT.

This clone was found a few times. The CDR3 nucleotides read TGCGCCAGCAGCCCCCCCGGACTAGCGGGAGAGACCCAGTACTTC. Its protein is CASSPPGLAGETQYF. The chain couples TRBV5-1 to TRBJ2-5; TRBD2 aligns across 11 bases. V lost 4 bases to trimming and J lost 4 bases; unmatched junction nucleotides: 6. The CDR3 runs to 15 residues. Germline assignment: CDR1 SGHRS and CDR2 YFSETQ.